This T cell receptor (beta chain) was captured by sequencing in a study of shared clonotypes between healthy human individuals. The germline V gene has CDR1 SEHNR and CDR2 FQNEAQ (reference sequence). Trimming cost V 1 base and J 0 bases, with 9 bases left between them. The CDR3 runs 16 residues. Notes on the study in general: Large depth notwithstanding, sorted-subset sequencing proved incomplete by rarefaction.

Concerning this clone itself: The antigen remains unidentified.

Sequencing was performed with immunoSEQ multiplex PCR; in TCRdb, only in-frame clones are kept and a portion is missing. The sample holds roughly 1,100,000 clones, under 80% seen once. This chain uses TRBV7-9 with TRBJ2-2; D not certain. This sequence was found in a man aged 18 to 30 in good health. The sample comprised memory CD4+ T cells sorted from blood. Noted subset: CD45RA-negative fraction. The CDR3 sequence: CASSLDGASNTGELFF. The CDR3 DNA reads TGTGCCAGCAGCTTAGATGGCGCGTCGAACACCGGGGAGCTGTTTTTT.